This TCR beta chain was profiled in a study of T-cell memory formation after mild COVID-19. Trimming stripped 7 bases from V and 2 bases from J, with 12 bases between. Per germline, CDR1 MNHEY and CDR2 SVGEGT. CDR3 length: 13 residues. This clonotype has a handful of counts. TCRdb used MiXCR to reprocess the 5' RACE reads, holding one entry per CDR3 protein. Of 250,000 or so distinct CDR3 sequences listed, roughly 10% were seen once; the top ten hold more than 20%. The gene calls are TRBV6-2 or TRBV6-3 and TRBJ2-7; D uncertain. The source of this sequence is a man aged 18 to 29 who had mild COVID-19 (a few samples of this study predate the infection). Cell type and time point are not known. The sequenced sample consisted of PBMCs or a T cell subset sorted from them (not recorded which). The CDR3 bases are TGTGCCAGCACCCGGACGGCCACCTACGAGCAGTACTTC. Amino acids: CASTRTATYEQYF.